These T cell receptor beta chains were read from a single sample in a study of blood T cell repertoires in COVID-19. Assay: immunoSEQ multiplex PCR; the TCRdb copy retains only in-frame clones and omits some. The table includes 200,000 to 250,000 clones, around three quarters detected once. What was sequenced was peripheral blood. Receptors originate from a woman between 65 and 79 years old with acute or convalescent COVID-19. Each CDR3 is given with its conserved first and last residue. The D gene is left open where the match is weak. Clone size is not always given. Where it is, it says once, few, many or a class for expanded clones.

J | size | V | D | DNA | CDR3
TRBJ1-3 | NA | TRBV2 | NA | TGTGCCAGCAGTGCTTACGGCTCTGGAAACACCATATATTTT | CASSAYGSGNTIYF
TRBJ1-5 | NA | TRBV5-1 | TRBD1 | TGCGCCAGCAGCGTGAACCCCGGGACAGGGGTCAATCAGCCCCAGCATTTT | CASSVNPGTGVNQPQHF
TRBJ1-5 | NA | TRBV27 | TRBD1 | TGTGCCAGCAGTGACAGGGGATTGCGGGGACAGCCCCAGCATTTT | CASSDRGLRGQPQHF
TRBJ1-2 | NA | TRBV3-1/TRBV3-2 | TRBD1 | TGTGCCAGCAGCCAAGATCGGGACAGCAGGCGGGTCACCTTC | CASSQDRDSRRVTF
TRBJ2-5 | once | TRBV9 | TRBD2 | TGTGCCAGCAGCGTAGGGGAGGGCCTAAGGGAAGAGACCCAGTACTTC | CASSVGEGLREETQYF
TRBJ2-5 | NA | TRBV27 | NA | TGTGCCAGCAGTCCCAGGCCAGAGACCCAGTACTTC | CASSPRPETQYF
TRBJ2-3 | NA | TRBV5-4 | NA | TGTGCCAGCAGCTTGTCCCGGGGATCCACAGATACGCAGTATTTT | CASSLSRGSTDTQYF
TRBJ2-5 | NA | TRBV19 | TRBD2 | TGTGCCAGTAGTACGCACAGCGGGACTCGGGAGACCCAGTACTTC | CASSTHSGTRETQYF
TRBJ2-7 | NA | TRBV6-1 | NA | TGTGCCAGCAGTGACCCCGGACAGAGGCTCGGCTACGAGCAGTACTTC | CASSDPGQRLGYEQYF
TRBJ1-2 | NA | TRBV14 | NA | TGTGCCAGCAGCCAAGGTGTATGGCAGATCAGCACCTTC | CASSQGVWQISTF
TRBJ2-5 | NA | TRBV5-5 | TRBD2 | TGTGCCAGCAGCCCGGGACTAGCTAATCAAGAGACCCAGTACTTC | CASSPGLANQETQYF
TRBJ1-4 | NA | TRBV30 | TRBD1 | TGTGCCTGGAGTGAAGGGACAGTTGGTGAAAAACTGTTTTTT | CAWSEGTVGEKLFF
TRBJ1-3 | NA | TRBV6-1 | TRBD1 | TGTGCCAGCAGTGAAGGGGGACAGGCCGCTGGAAACACCATATATTTT | CASSEGGQAAGNTIYF
TRBJ2-2 | once | TRBV7-8 | TRBD1 | TGTGCCAGCAGCCCCCTAGACAGGGGAAACACCGGGGAGCTGTTTTTT | CASSPLDRGNTGELFF
TRBJ2-1 | NA | TRBV5-1 | NA | TGCGCCAGCAGCCTAGGAGGAAGCTCCTACAATGAGCAGTTCTTC | CASSLGGSSYNEQFF
TRBJ1-2 | NA | TRBV6-5 | TRBD1 | TGTGCCAGCAGTTTAAACAGGGGACTCTATGGCTACACCTTC | CASSLNRGLYGYTF
TRBJ1-2 | NA | TRBV7-2 | TRBD1 | TGTGCCAGCAGACCGGACAGGCAACTCTATGGCTACACCTTC | CASRPDRQLYGYTF
TRBJ2-7 | NA | TRBV27 | TRBD1 | TGTGCCAGCAGTTTAGGTCCCGGGACAGCGCCCTACGAGCAGTACTTC | CASSLGPGTAPYEQYF